Listed below are T cell receptor beta chains from one sample, sequenced in a study of circulating and synovial CD4+ cells in juvenile arthritis. Repertoires were generated with immunoSEQ multiplex PCR, while TCRdb's copy carries only in-frame clones and drops some. This sample carries over 30,000 clones, roughly 96% of them seen once, and the ten largest clones take approximately 0.16%. Sequenced sample: CD4+ T cells from blood. The receptors shown here come from a human donor with juvenile idiopathic arthritis. CDR3s include the opening cysteine and the closing phenylalanine or tryptophan. Each record gives: clone size, D gene, V gene, J gene, CDR3 DNA, CDR3 protein. D genes are given only for firm matches. Clone size is shown for a subset of rows, as once, few, many or a class of expanded clone.

-	-	TRBV7-8	TRBJ2-2	TGTGCCAGCAGCACCATACAGGCGGCCGGGGAGCTGTTTTTT	CASSTIQAAGELFF
-	TRBD2	TRBV15	TRBJ2-4	TGTGCCACCCTCGCCCAAGCGGGAGGGAAAAACATTCAGTACTTC	CATLAQAGGKNIQYF
-	-	TRBV7-2	TRBJ2-7	TGTGCCAGCAGCTTAAGCCGGGACTTCGGGGAGCAGTACTTC	CASSLSRDFGEQYF
-	TRBD1	TRBV7-2	TRBJ2-7	TGTGCCAGCAGCTTAAGGCAGGGGGCTAGTAACTCCTACGAGCAGTACTTC	CASSLRQGASNSYEQYF
-	-	TRBV25-1	TRBJ1-1	TGTGCCAGCAGTGCGGGGGGTCAGTTGGACACTGAAGCTTTCTTT	CASSAGGQLDTEAFF
-	TRBD2	TRBV11-2	TRBJ2-7	TGTGCCAGCAGCTTAGACCTGGACAGATTAGCGGGAGCGCTCTCCTACGAGCAGTACTTC	CASSLDLDRLAGALSYEQYF
-	-	TRBV2	TRBJ1-1	TGTGCCAGCAGTGAGGTGCGGGGGGACACTGAAGCTTTCTTT	CASSEVRGDTEAFF
-	TRBD1	TRBV7-9	TRBJ1-6	TGTGCCAGCAGCCAGGGGGCTCGGACATCACCCCTCCACTTT	CASSQGARTSPLHF
-	TRBD1	TRBV19	TRBJ1-5	TGTGCCAGTAGGACACAGGGGACTAGCAATCAGCCCCAGCATTTT	CASRTQGTSNQPQHF
-	-	TRBV7-2	TRBJ2-3	TGTGCCAGCAGCCCGGCTAGAGCAGATACGCAGTATTTT	CASSPARADTQYF
-	-	TRBV7-9	TRBJ2-2	TGTGCCAGCAGCTTACCGGCTAGCGCACCCGGGGAGCTGTTTTTT	CASSLPASAPGELFF
-	-	TRBV5-4	TRBJ2-1	TGTGCCAGCAGCTGGATAACGGACAGCAACAATGAGCAGTTCTTC	CASSWITDSNNEQFF
few	TRBD1	TRBV5-4	TRBJ2-2	TGTGCCAGCAGCCTACGACAGGGAGTCGGGGAGCTGTTTTTT	CASSLRQGVGELFF
few	TRBD1	TRBV5-1	TRBJ1-3	TGCGCCAGCAGCGAAGGGGGCCAGAGCTCTGGAAACACCATATATTTT	CASSEGGQSSGNTIYF
-	-	TRBV6-5	TRBJ1-1	TGTGCCAGCAGGCGCCTGGTCTCTGGCACTGAAGCTTTCTTT	CASRRLVSGTEAFF
-	-	TRBV29-1	TRBJ2-7	TGCAGCGTTGAAATCGGTGCTACCTACGAGCAGTACTTC	CSVEIGATYEQYF
-	-	TRBV11-2	TRBJ1-6	TGTGCCAGCAGCTTCCCAGCTAGCTCCTATAATTCACCCCTCCACTTT	CASSFPASSYNSPLHF
-	TRBD2	TRBV28	TRBJ2-7	TGTGCCAGCAGATTAGCCGGGACTAGCGGCCGGGCCTACGAGCAGTACTTC	CASRLAGTSGRAYEQYF
-	-	TRBV9	TRBJ2-1	TGTGCCAGCAGCGTAGATCAGGGCCCCTACAATGAGCAGTTCTTC	CASSVDQGPYNEQFF
once	TRBD2	TRBV2	TRBJ2-3	TGTGCCAGCAGGTTTAGCGGGGGAGCCTGGGGAGATACGCAGTATTTT	CASRFSGGAWGDTQYF
once	TRBD1	TRBV6-5	TRBJ1-6	TGTGCCAGCACTATGGGGGACAGGGCAAATTCACCCCTCCACTTT	CASTMGDRANSPLHF
-	-	TRBV10-1	TRBJ1-1	TGCGCCAGCAGTGATCCCAGCACTGAAGCTTTCTTT	CASSDPSTEAFF
-	TRBD1	TRBV5-8	TRBJ1-1	TGTGCCAGCACCGTACGACAGGGCTACATGAACACTGAAGCTTTCTTT	CASTVRQGYMNTEAFF
-	TRBD1	TRBV9	TRBJ2-7	TGTGCCAGCAGCGACCCGGGACAGGGGCCTGGAGGGGGCTACGAGCAGTACTTC	CASSDPGQGPGGGYEQYF
few	-	TRBV5-4	TRBJ1-4	TGTGCCAGCCTCCACCCCCAGGGGATTAATGAAAAACTGTTTTTT	CASLHPQGINEKLFF
-	-	TRBV7-2	TRBJ2-3	TGTGCCAGCAGCTTGGGGCAACCAGATACGCAGTATTTT	CASSLGQPDTQYF
-	-	TRBV28	TRBJ1-5	TGTGCCAGCAGTTTTAGCGGGTTTAGCAATCAGCCCCAGCATTTT	CASSFSGFSNQPQHF
-	TRBD2	TRBV2	TRBJ2-1	TGTGCCAGCAGATCACTAGCGGGGGGGGGCGGTGAGCAGTTCTTC	CASRSLAGGGGEQFF
-	TRBD1	TRBV13	TRBJ1-6	TGTGCCAGCAGCTGGGGACAGGCAAATTCACCCCTCCACTTT	CASSWGQANSPLHF
-	-	TRBV11-2	TRBJ2-7	TGTGCCAGCAGTCCCGCGGGTACAGCCTACGAGCAGTACTTC	CASSPAGTAYEQYF
-	-	TRBV2	TRBJ1-6	TGTGCCAGCAGCGAGCGAGGGGACAACTCCTATAATTCACCCCTCCACTTT	CASSERGDNSYNSPLHF
-	-	TRBV28	TRBJ2-3	TGTGCCAGCAGTTTAGGGGGCCGGGGCACAGATACGCAGTATTTT	CASSLGGRGTDTQYF
-	-	TRBV6-6	TRBJ2-4	TGTGCCAGCTTTGAGGGCAAAAACATTCAGTACTTC	CASFEGKNIQYF
-	-	TRBV30	TRBJ2-5	TGTGCCTGGAGTGGAGCGGCCCAAGAGACCCAGTACTTC	CAWSGAAQETQYF
-	TRBD1	TRBV5-1	TRBJ1-4	TGCGCCAGCAGCGATCGACAGGGGGCGTATGAAAAACTGTTTTTT	CASSDRQGAYEKLFF
-	TRBD1	TRBV9	TRBJ2-5	TGTGCCAGCAGCGAGAAAACAGGGGTAGGCTGGGAGACCCAGTACTTC	CASSEKTGVGWETQYF
-	-	TRBV9	TRBJ2-1	TGTGCCAGCAGCCACCCTGTTGGGGGTCGAGGGGGACGGGGTGAGCAGTTCTTC	CASSHPVGGRGGRGEQFF
-	-	TRBV19	TRBJ1-5	TGTGCCAGTAATACAACGGGACGGGACTTCGACAATCAGCCCCAGCATTTT	CASNTTGRDFDNQPQHF
few	-	TRBV28	TRBJ1-4	TGTGCCAGCAAGGTCGGGACTAATGAAAAACTGTTTTTT	CASKVGTNEKLFF
-	-	TRBV18	TRBJ1-1	TGTGCCAGCTCACGGGTTGAAGCGATAAACACTGAAGCTTTCTTT	CASSRVEAINTEAFF
once	TRBD2	TRBV4-1	TRBJ2-3	TGCGCCAGCAGTCTTAGCGGGGGCACAGATACGCAGTATTTT	CASSLSGGTDTQYF
-	-	TRBV7-9	TRBJ2-5	TGTGCCAGCAGCTTAGTCGGGGAGACCCAGTACTTC	CASSLVGETQYF
once	-	TRBV28	TRBJ2-7	TGTGCCAGCAGTCCCGTCGAGAGGTTCTCCGAGCAGTACTTC	CASSPVERFSEQYF
-	-	TRBV5-6	TRBJ1-2	TGTGCCAGCAGCGAAGGGGGTGTCAGCTATGGCTACACCTTC	CASSEGGVSYGYTF
-	-	TRBV25-1	TRBJ1-2	TGTGCCAGCACAGGGGTGTACTATGGCTACACCTTC	CASTGVYYGYTF
-	TRBD2	TRBV4-3	TRBJ2-1	TGCGCCAGCGCGCCCCTAGCGGGAGTCCCCAATGAGCAGTTCTTC	CASAPLAGVPNEQFF
-	TRBD2	TRBV28	TRBJ2-5	TGTGCCAGCAGTTCCACCCGCGGACTAGCGGAGACCCAGTACTTC	CASSSTRGLAETQYF
-	-	TRBV28	TRBJ1-5	TGTGCCAGCAGTTTTTCCGGGTCTAGCAATCAGCCCCAGCATTTT	CASSFSGSSNQPQHF
-	TRBD1	TRBV4-2	TRBJ1-2	TGTGCCAGCAGCCCCATGGACAGGCGAGGCTACACCTTC	CASSPMDRRGYTF
-	TRBD1	TRBV4-3	TRBJ1-3	TGCGCCAGCAGCCAAGTATTAGGGACAGCTTCTGGAAACACCATATATTTT	CASSQVLGTASGNTIYF
-	TRBD1	TRBV6-6	TRBJ1-1	TGTGCCAGCAGTTACCAGGGGGTGAACACTGAAGCTTTCTTT	CASSYQGVNTEAFF
-	TRBD1	TRBV6-5	TRBJ1-2	TGTGCCAGCAGGGGGACAGGGCTTCTTGGCTACACCTTC	CASRGTGLLGYTF
-	TRBD1	TRBV27	TRBJ2-7	TGTGCCAGCAGTCCCGGACAGGGGCGAAACTACGAGCAGTACTTC	CASSPGQGRNYEQYF
-	TRBD2	TRBV15	TRBJ2-7	TGTGCCACCAGCAGTAGACTGGCGGGAGGGCCGGAGGAGCAGTACTTC	CATSSRLAGGPEEQYF
-	-	TRBV5-5	TRBJ1-3	TGTGCCAGCAGCTCAGGTAGCTCTGGAAACACCATATATTTT	CASSSGSSGNTIYF
-	-	TRBV18	TRBJ1-5	TGTGCCAGCTCACCACCGGGAGGAGGGATCGGTCAGCCCCAGCATTTT	CASSPPGGGIGQPQHF
-	-	TRBV4-3	TRBJ1-4	TGCGCCAGCAGCCCAATACTCGGGGCAGGGGCGGGCCTTGGTGAAAAACTGTTTTTT	CASSPILGAGAGLGEKLFF
-	TRBD2	TRBV19	TRBJ2-3	TGTGCCAGTAGTACCGGGACTAGCGATAGAGATACGCAGTATTTT	CASSTGTSDRDTQYF
-	-	TRBV25-1	TRBJ2-1	TGTGCCAGCAGTGGACAAGGAAATGAGCAGTTCTTC	CASSGQGNEQFF
-	TRBD1	TRBV5-6	TRBJ1-2	TGTGCCAGCAGGCAGGACAGGACGACAGCGGGTGGCTACACCTTC	CASRQDRTTAGGYTF